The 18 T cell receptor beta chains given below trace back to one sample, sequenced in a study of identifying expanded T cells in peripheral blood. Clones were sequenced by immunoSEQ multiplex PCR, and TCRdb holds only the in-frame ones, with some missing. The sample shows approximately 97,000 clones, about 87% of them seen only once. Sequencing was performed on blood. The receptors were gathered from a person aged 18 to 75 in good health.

DNA of the CDR3: TGTGCCAGCAGCGACTCGACTAGCGGAGATACGCAGTATTTT. Translated: CASSDSTSGDTQYF. The chain is built from TRBV5-4 and TRBJ2-3; TRBD2 matches 9 bases. The germline gives CDR1 SGHNT, CDR2 YYREEE (reference sequence). Trimming took 4 bases from V and 5 from J; bases not matched to a gene: 5. The CDR3 length is 14 residues.

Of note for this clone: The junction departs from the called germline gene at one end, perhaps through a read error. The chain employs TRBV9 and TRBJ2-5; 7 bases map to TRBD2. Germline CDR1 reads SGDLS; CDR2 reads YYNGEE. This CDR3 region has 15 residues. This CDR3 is CASSVVPQRGCREDF. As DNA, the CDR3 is TGTGCCAGCAGCGTAGTCCCCCAGCGAGGGTGTCGGGAGGACTTC.

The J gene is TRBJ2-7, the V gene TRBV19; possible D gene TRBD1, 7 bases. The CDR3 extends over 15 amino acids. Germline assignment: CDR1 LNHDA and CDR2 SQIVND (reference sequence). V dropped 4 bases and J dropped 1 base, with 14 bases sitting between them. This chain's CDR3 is CASSNGQGGSYEQYF. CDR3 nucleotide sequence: TGTGCCAGTAGTAATGGTCAGGGGGGTTCCTACGAGCAGTACTTC.

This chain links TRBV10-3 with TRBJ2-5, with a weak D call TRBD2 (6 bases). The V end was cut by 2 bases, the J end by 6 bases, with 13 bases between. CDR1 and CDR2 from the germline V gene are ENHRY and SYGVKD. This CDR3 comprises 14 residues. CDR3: CAISEHPGEKTQYF. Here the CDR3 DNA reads TGTGCCATCAGTGAGCACCCGGGAGAGAAGACCCAGTACTTC.

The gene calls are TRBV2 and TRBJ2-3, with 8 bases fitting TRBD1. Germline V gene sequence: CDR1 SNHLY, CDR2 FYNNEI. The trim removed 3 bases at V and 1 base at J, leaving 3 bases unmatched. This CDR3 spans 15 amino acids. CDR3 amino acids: CASSDATGGTDTQYF. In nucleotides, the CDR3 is TGTGCCAGCAGTGACGCGACAGGGGGCACAGATACGCAGTATTTT. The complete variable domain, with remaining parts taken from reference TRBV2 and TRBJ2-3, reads EPEVTQTPSHQVTQMGQEVILRCVPISNHLYFYWYRQILGQKVEFLVSFYNNEISEKSEIFDDQFSVERPDGSNFTLKIRSTKLEDSAMYFCASSDATGGTDTQYFGPGTRLTVL.

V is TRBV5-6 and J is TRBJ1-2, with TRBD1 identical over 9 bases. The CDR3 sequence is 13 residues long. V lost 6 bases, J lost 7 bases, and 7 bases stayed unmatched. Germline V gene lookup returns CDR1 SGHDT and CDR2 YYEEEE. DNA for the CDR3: TGTGCCAGCATGCGACTACAGGGGGCTGGCTACACCTTC. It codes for CASMRLQGAGYTF.

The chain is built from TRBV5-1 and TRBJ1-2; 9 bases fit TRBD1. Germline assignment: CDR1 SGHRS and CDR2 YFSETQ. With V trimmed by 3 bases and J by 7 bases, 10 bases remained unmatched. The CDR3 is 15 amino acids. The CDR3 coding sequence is TGCGCCAGCAGCTGGACCCTCGGACAGGGGATTGGCTACACCTTC. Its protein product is CASSWTLGQGIGYTF.

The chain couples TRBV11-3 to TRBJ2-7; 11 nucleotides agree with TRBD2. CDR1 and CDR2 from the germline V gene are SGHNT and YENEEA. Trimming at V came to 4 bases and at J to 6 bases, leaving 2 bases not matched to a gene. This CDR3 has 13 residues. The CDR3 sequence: CASSSGLAVEQYF. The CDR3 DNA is TGTGCCAGCAGCTCGGGACTAGCGGTCGAGCAGTACTTC.

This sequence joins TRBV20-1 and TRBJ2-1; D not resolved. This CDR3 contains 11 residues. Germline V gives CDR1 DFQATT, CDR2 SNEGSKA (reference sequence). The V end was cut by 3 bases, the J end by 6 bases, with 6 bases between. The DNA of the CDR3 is TGCAGTGCTAGGGACCCCAATGAGCAGTTCTTC. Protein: CSARDPNEQFF.

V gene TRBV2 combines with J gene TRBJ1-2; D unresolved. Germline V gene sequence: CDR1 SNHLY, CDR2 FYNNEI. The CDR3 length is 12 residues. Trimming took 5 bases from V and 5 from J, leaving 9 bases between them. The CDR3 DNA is TGTGCCAGCAGTCAGACACAGTATGGCTACACCTTC. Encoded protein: CASSQTQYGYTF.

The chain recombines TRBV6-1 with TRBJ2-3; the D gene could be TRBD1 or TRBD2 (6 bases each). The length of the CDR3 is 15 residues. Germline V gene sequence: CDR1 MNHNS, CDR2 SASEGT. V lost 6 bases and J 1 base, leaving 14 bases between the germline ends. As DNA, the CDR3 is TGTGCCAGCAGGGGGGCGGGAATGGGCACAGATACGCAGTATTTT. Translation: CASRGAGMGTDTQYF.

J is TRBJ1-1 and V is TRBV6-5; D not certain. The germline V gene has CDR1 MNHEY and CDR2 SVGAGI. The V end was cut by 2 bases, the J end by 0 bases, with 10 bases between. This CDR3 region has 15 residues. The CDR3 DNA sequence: TGTGCCAGCAGTTACCATGGAATCTTGAACACTGAAGCTTTCTTT. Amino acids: CASSYHGILNTEAFF.

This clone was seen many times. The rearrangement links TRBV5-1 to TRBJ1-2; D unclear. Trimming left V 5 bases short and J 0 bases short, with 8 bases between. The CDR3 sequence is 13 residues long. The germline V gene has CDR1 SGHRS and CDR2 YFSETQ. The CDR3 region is CASREVSNYGYTF. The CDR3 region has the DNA TGCGCCAGCAGAGAGGTCTCTAACTATGGCTACACCTTC.

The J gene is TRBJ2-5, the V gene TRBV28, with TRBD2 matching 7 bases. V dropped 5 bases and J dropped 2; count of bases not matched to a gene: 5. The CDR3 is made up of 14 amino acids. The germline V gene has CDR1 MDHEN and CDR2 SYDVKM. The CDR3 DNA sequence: TGTGCCAGCAGTGATCTAGCGGTACAAGAGACCCAGTACTTC. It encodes CASSDLAVQETQYF.

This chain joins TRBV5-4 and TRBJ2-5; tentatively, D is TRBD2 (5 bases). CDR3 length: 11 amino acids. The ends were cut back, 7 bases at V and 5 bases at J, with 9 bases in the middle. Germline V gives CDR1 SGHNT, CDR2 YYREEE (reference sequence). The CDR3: CASGSGETQYF. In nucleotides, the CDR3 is TGTGCCAGCGGGAGTGGGGAGACCCAGTACTTC.

The CDR3 DNA reads as TGCGCCAGCAGCCAAGTGGGGGAAAGCAATCAGCCCCAGCATTTT. It encodes CASSQVGESNQPQHF. The V and J genes are TRBV4-1 and TRBJ1-5; tentative D call: TRBD1 (5 bases). Germline CDR1 reads MGHRA; CDR2 reads YSYEKL. Trimming stripped 1 base from V and 1 base from J, with 8 bases between. The CDR3 consists of 15 residues.

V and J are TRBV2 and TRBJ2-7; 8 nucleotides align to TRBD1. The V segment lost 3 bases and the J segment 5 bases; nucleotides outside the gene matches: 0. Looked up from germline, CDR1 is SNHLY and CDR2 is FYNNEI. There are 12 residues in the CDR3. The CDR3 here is CASSDRGHEQYF. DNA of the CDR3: TGTGCCAGCAGTGACAGGGGGCACGAGCAGTACTTC.

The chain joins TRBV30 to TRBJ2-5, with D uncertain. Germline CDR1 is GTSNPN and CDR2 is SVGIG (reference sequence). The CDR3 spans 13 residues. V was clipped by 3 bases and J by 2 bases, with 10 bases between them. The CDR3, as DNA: TGTGCCTGGAGGCGGACGAATCAAGAGACCCAGTACTTC. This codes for CAWRRTNQETQYF.